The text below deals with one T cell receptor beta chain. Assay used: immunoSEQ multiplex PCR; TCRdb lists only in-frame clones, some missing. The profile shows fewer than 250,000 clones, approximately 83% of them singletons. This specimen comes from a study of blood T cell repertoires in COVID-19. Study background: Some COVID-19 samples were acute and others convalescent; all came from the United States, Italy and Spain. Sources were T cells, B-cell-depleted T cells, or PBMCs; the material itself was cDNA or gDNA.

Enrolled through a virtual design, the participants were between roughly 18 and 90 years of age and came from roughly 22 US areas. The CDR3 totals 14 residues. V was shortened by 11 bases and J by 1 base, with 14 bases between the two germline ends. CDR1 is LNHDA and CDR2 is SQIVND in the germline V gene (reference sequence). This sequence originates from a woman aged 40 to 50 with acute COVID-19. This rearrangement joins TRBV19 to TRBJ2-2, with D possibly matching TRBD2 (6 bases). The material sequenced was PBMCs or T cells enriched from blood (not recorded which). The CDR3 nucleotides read TGTGCCTGCCGGGACTTCCTGAACACCGGGGAGCTGTTTTTT. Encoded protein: CACRDFLNTGELFF.